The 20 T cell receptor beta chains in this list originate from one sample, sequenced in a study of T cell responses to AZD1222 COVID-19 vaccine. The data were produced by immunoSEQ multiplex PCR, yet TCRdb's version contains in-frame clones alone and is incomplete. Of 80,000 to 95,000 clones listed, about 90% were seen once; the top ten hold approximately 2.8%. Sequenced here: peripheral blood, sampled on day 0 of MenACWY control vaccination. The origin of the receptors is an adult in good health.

The CDR3 nucleotides are TGTGCCAGCAGTGCCCCCGGGACTAGGAGCTCCTACAATGAGCAGTTCTTC. It codes for CASSAPGTRSSYNEQFF. The rearrangement joins TRBV6-1 to TRBJ2-1; 8 bases align to TRBD2. J was trimmed by 0 bases and V by 4 bases; bases with no gene match: 8. The germline V gene encodes CDR1 MNHNS and CDR2 SASEGT. The CDR3 contains 17 residues.

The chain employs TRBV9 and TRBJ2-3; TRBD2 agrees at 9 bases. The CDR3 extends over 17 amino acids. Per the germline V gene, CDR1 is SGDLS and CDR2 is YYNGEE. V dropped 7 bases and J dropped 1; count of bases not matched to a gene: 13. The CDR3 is CASADPRLAAGTDTQYF. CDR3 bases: TGTGCCAGCGCGGACCCCAGACTAGCGGCTGGCACAGATACGCAGTATTTT.

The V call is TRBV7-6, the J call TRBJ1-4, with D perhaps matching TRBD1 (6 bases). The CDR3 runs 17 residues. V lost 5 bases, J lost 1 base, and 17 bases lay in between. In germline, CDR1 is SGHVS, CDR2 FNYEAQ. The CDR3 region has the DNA TGTGCCAGCAGCGTACTACAGGGAGGGTTAACTAATGAAAAACTGTTTTTT. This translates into CASSVLQGGLTNEKLFF. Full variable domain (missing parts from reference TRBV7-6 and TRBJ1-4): GAGVSQSPRYKVTKRGQDVALRCDPISGHVSLYWYRQALGQGPEFLTYFNYEAQQDKSGLPNDRFSAERPEGSISTLTIQRTEQRDSAMYRCASSVLQGGLTNEKLFFGSGTQLSVL.

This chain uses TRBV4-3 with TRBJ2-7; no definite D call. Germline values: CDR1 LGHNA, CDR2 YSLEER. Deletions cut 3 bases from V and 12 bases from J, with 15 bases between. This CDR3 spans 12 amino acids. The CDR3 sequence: CASSQETTPRYF. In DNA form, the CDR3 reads TGCGCCAGCAGCCAGGAGACGACCCCTAGGTACTTC.

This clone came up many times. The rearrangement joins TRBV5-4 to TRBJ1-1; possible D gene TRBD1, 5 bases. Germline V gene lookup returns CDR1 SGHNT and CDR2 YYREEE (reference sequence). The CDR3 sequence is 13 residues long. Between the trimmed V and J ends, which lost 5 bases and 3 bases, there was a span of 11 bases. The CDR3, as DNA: TGTGCCAGCAGGGGGAGAGGGGACACTGAAGCTTTCTTT. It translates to CASRGRGDTEAFF.

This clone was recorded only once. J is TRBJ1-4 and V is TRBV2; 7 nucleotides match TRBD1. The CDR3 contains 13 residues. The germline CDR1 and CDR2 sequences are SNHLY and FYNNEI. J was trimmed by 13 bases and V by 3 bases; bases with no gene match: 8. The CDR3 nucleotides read TGTGCCAGCAGTGAGAGTCAGGGGGGTGGACTGTTTTTT. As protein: CASSESQGGGLFF.

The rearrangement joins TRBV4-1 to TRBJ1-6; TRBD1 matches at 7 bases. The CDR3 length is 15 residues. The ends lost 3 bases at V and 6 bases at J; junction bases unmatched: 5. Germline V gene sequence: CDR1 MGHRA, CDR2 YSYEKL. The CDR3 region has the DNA TGCGCCAGCAGCCATGCCGGGACAGCTAATTCACCCCTCCACTTT. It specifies CASSHAGTANSPLHF.

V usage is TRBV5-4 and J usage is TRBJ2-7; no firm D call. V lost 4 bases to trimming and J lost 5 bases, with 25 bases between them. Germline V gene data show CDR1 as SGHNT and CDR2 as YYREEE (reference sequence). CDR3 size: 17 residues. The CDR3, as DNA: TGTGCCAGCAGCCAGGACGGCTATAAGACCAAGGGCCACGAGCAGTACTTC. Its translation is CASSQDGYKTKGHEQYF.

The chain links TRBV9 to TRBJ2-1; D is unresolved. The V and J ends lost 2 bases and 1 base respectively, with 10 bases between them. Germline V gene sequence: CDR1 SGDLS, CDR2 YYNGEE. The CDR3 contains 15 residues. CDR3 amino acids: CASSVRSGSYNEQFF. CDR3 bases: TGTGCCAGCAGCGTTAGAAGTGGATCCTACAATGAGCAGTTCTTC.

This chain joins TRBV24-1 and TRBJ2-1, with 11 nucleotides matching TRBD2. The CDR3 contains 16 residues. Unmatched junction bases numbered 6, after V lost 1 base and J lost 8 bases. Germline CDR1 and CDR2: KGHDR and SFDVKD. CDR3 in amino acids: CATSDFVAGGPHEQFF. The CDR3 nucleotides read TGTGCCACCAGTGATTTTGTAGCGGGGGGGCCCCATGAGCAGTTCTTC.

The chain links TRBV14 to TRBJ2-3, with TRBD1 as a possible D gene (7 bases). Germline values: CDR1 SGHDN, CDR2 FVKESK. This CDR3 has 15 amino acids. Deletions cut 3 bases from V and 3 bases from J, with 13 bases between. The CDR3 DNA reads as TGTGCCAGCAGCCACACCAGGGGGAGGACAGATACGCAGTATTTT. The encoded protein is CASSHTRGRTDTQYF.

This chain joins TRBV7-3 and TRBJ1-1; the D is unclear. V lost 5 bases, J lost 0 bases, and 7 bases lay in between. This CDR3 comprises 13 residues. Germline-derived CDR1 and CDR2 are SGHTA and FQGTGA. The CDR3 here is CASSPRLNTEAFF. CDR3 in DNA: TGTGCCAGCAGCCCTAGACTGAACACTGAAGCTTTCTTT.

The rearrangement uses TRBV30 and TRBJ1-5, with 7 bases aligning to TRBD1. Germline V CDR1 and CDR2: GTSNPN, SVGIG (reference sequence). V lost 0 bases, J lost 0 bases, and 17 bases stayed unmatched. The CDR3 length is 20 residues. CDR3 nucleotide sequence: TGTGCCTGGAGTGTACGCAGGGGGGGGACAGCGTACCTTAGCAATCAGCCCCAGCATTTT. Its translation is CAWSVRRGGTAYLSNQPQHF.

The chain's CDR3 is CASSLGYGIEKLFF. For the CDR3, the DNA is TGTGCCAGCAGCTTAGGATACGGAATTGAAAAACTGTTTTTT. The gene calls are TRBV7-9 and TRBJ1-4, with no clear D. This CDR3 has 14 residues. Germline V gene sequence: CDR1 SEHNR, CDR2 FQNEAQ (reference sequence). Trimming stripped 1 base from V and 7 bases from J, with 10 bases between. The full variable domain, completed using reference TRBV7-9 and TRBJ1-4, is DTGVSQNPRHKITKRGQNVTFRCDPISEHNRLYWYRQTLGQGPEFLTYFQNEAQLEKSRLLSDRFSAERPKGSFSTLEIQRTEQGDSAMYLCASSLGYGIEKLFFGSGTQLSVL.

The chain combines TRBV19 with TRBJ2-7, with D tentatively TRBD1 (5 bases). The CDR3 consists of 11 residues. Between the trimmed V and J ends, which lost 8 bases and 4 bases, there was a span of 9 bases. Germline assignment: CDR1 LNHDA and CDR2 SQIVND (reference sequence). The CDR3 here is CASGPGYEQYF. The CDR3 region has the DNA TGTGCCAGTGGGCCAGGGTACGAGCAGTACTTC.

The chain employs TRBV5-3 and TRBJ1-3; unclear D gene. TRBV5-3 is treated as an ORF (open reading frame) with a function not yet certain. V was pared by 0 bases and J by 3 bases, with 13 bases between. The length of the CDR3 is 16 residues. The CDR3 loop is CARSLGRRWDGNTIYF. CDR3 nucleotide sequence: TGTGCCAGAAGCTTGGGTCGCAGGTGGGATGGAAACACCATATATTTT.

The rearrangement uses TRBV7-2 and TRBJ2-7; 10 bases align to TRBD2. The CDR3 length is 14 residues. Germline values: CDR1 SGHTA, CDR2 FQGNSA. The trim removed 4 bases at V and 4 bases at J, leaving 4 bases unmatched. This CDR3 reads CASSSSGGVYEQYF. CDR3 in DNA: TGTGCCAGCAGCTCCAGCGGGGGGGTATACGAGCAGTACTTC.

The CDR3 is CASSSAPYEQYF. CDR3 nucleotide sequence: TGTGCCAGCAGCTCGGCTCCCTACGAGCAGTACTTC. The V call is TRBV7-8, the J call TRBJ2-7; the D is unclear. The CDR3 consists of 12 residues. Germline V lookup: CDR1 SGHVS, CDR2 FQNEAQ. Trimming removed 4 bases at V and 2 bases at J, with 6 bases between.

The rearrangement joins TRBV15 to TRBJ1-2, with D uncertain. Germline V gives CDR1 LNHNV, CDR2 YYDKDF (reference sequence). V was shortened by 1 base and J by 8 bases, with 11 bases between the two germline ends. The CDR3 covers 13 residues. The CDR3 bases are TGTGCCACCAGCAGAGCCCCTCTGTGGGGCTACACCTTC. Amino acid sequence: CATSRAPLWGYTF.

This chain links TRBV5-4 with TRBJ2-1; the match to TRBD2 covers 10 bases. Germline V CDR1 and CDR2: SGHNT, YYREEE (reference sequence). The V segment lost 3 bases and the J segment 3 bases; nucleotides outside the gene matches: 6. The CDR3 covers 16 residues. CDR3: CASSSLGTSDYNEQFF. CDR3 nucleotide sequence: TGTGCCAGCAGCTCCCTCGGGACTAGCGACTACAATGAGCAGTTCTTC.